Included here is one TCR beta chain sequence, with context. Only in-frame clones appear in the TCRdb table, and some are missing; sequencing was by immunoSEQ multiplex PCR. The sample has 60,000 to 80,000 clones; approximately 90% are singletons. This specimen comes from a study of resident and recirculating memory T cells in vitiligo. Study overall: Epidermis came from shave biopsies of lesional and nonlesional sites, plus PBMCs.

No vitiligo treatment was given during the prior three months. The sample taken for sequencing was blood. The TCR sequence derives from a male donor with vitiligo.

The CDR3 region is CASKGVTGANVLTF. Here the CDR3 DNA reads TGTGCCAGCAAGGGGGTAACTGGGGCCAACGTCCTGACTTTC. The rearrangement uses TRBV2 and TRBJ2-6; tentatively, D is TRBD1 (6 bases). V was trimmed by 7 bases and J by 2 bases, leaving 9 bases between them. The CDR3 covers 14 residues. Per the germline V gene, CDR1 is SNHLY and CDR2 is FYNNEI.